Following are 23 T cell receptor beta chains from one sample sequenced in a study of shared clonotypes between healthy human individuals. Method: immunoSEQ multiplex PCR; TCRdb's copy keeps in-frame clones and lacks some. This sample yields about 560,000 clones, of which roughly four fifths are seen a single time; around 13% belongs to the top ten. Sample: PBMCs. Receptor source: a woman in her thirties or forties in good health. Some clones in this sample may be carry-over from other donors' samples.

This rearrangement joins TRBV28 to TRBJ2-7; 12 bases are shared with TRBD1. Germline V CDR1 and CDR2: MDHEN, SYDVKM. The CDR3 extends over 15 amino acids. The V gene end was trimmed by 5 bases and the J gene end by 5 bases; junction bases not matched to a gene: 7. CDR3 coding DNA: TGTGCCAGCAGTACCCCCGGGACAGGGGGCCACGAGCAGTACTTC. It yields the protein CASSTPGTGGHEQYF.

This chain uses TRBV19 with TRBJ1-1; tentative D call: TRBD1 (5 bases). From germline, CDR1 is LNHDA and CDR2 SQIVND (reference sequence). This CDR3 is 12 amino acids long. V lost 9 bases and J 8 bases, leaving 16 bases between the germline ends. Here the CDR3 DNA reads TGTGCCAGCGGTACAGGAGCCAGGGAAGCTTTCTTT. This sequence encodes CASGTGAREAFF.

V usage is TRBV6-6 and J usage is TRBJ2-7; TRBD1 aligns across 9 bases. The CDR3 is made up of 12 amino acids. Germline CDR1 reads MNHNY; CDR2 reads SVGAGI (reference sequence). J lost 5 bases, V lost 5 bases, and 1 base had no gene match. CDR3 sequence: CASSGQGNEQYF. The DNA of the CDR3 is TGTGCCAGCAGTGGACAGGGGAACGAGCAGTACTTC.

The chain links TRBV12-5 to TRBJ2-2; 7 bases line up with TRBD2. The J segment lost 4 bases and the V segment lost 4 bases, leaving 3 bases of the junction unmatched. This CDR3 has 14 amino acids. Germline CDR1 and CDR2: LGHNT and FRNRAP. The CDR3 loop reads CASGSGLPTGELFF. As DNA, the CDR3 is TGTGCTAGTGGTTCGGGACTACCCACCGGGGAGCTGTTTTTT.

The chain links TRBV5-1 to TRBJ1-2, with D perhaps TRBD1 (5 bases). Germline V CDR1 and CDR2: SGHRS, YFSETQ. The CDR3 length is 16 residues. Between the trimmed V and J ends, which lost 2 bases and 4 bases, there was a span of 18 bases. The CDR3 DNA sequence: TGCGCCAGCAGCTTCGGGTCCGGGGGAGGACGCTATGGCTACACCTTC. This sequence encodes CASSFGSGGGRYGYTF. Drawing the rest from reference TRBV5-1 and TRBJ1-2, the complete variable domain is KAGVTQTPRYLIKTRGQQVTLSCSPISGHRSVSWYQQTPGQGLQFLFEYFSETQRNKGNFPGRFSGRQFSNSRSEMNVSTLELGDSALYLCASSFGSGGGRYGYTFGSGTRLTVV.

This sequence joins TRBV4-2 and TRBJ2-2; 8 positions match TRBD2. J gave up 13 bases and V 4 bases, and 5 bases lay outside the gene matches. The V gene's germline CDR1 is LGHNA and CDR2 YNFKEQ. The CDR3 is 12 residues long. The CDR3: CASSPGTRVLFF. CDR3 nucleotides: TGTGCCAGCAGCCCAGGGACTAGGGTGCTGTTTTTT.

Note on this clone: This likely came from a read error, as a far larger clone is one base away. Because the CDR3 is missing its conserved closing phenylalanine or tryptophan, this is likely a read error. The V gene is TRBV9, the J gene TRBJ1-1; D is ambiguous. Trimming left V 4 bases short and J 0 bases short, with 13 bases between. This CDR3 is built from 15 residues. CDR1 and CDR2 from the germline V gene are SGDLS and YYNGEE. CDR3 bases: TGTGCCAGCAGCCCTCGCCCCGGGCTGAACACTGAAGCTTTCTCT. Translating it yields CASSPRPGLNTEAFS.

The chain combines TRBV30 with TRBJ2-1; 10 bases are a match to TRBD2. The CDR3 extends over 16 amino acids. V gave up 2 bases and J gave up 5 bases; unmatched junction bases: 9. Germline V gene data show CDR1 as GTSNPN and CDR2 as SVGIG (reference sequence). As DNA, the CDR3 is TGTGCCTGGAGTCCTAAACTAGCGGGACGGAACAATGAGCAGTTCTTC. Its protein product is CAWSPKLAGRNNEQFF. Supplemented by reference TRBV30 and TRBJ2-1, the full variable domain reads SQTIHQWPATLVQPVGSPLSLECTVEGTSNPNLYWYRQAAGRGLQLLFYSVGIGQISSEVPQNLSASRPQDRQFILSSKKLLLSDSGFYLCAWSPKLAGRNNEQFFGPGTRLTVL.

This sequence joins TRBV6-1 and TRBJ1-4, with D possibly matching TRBD1 (5 bases). Germline CDR1 and CDR2: MNHNS and SASEGT. The CDR3 sequence is 13 residues long. V was clipped by 6 bases and J by 8 bases, with 13 bases between them. CDR3 nucleotide sequence: TGTGCCAGCAGGGCCCCATCAGGGGAAAAACTGTTTTTT. It translates to CASRAPSGEKLFF.

Only one count was recorded for this clone. V gene TRBV10-3 combines with J gene TRBJ1-5, with D perhaps matching TRBD1 (6 bases). CDR1 and CDR2 from the germline V gene are ENHRY and SYGVKD. V was shortened by 6 bases and J by 9 bases, with 18 bases between the two germline ends. The CDR3 consists of 14 residues. The CDR3 spells CAISETGPMGPQHF. DNA of the CDR3: TGTGCCATCAGCGAGACAGGTCCAATGGGGCCCCAGCATTTT.

The rearrangement joins TRBV29-1 to TRBJ1-5; 7 bases align to TRBD1. The junction had 2 bases not matched to a gene; V was cut back by 5 bases and J by 4 bases. CDR1 SQVTM and CDR2 ANQGSEA come from the germline V gene. The CDR3 runs to 12 residues. The CDR3 coding sequence is TGCAGCGTTAGACAGGGTAATCAGCCCCAGCATTTT. This gives the protein CSVRQGNQPQHF.

This chain joins TRBV19 and TRBJ1-2; the D gene is possibly TRBD1 (5 bases). CDR1 and CDR2 (germline): LNHDA, SQIVND (reference sequence). CDR3 length: 13 residues. Trimming removed 3 bases from V and 5 bases from J, with 10 bases in between. The CDR3: CASSMPDNYGYTF. The CDR3 nucleotides read TGTGCCAGTAGTATGCCGGACAATTATGGCTACACCTTC.

This clone came up once. The chain employs TRBV18 and TRBJ1-2; D might be TRBD1 (6 bases). Trimming took 3 bases from V and 0 from J, leaving 11 bases between them. Germline V CDR1 and CDR2: KGHSH, LQKENI. This CDR3 has 15 amino acids. CDR3 amino acids: CASSPQGTSNYGYTF. The CDR3 DNA is TGTGCCAGCTCACCCCAAGGGACATCTAACTATGGCTACACCTTC.

This chain uses TRBV10-3 with TRBJ2-3; D uncertain. V gave up 2 bases and J gave up 1 base, with 7 bases separating them. CDR1 and CDR2 (germline): ENHRY, SYGVKD. The length of the CDR3 is 14 residues. CDR3: CAISETTGTDTQYF. The CDR3 coding sequence is TGTGCCATCAGTGAGACCACGGGCACAGATACGCAGTATTTT.

The chain carries TRBV5-1 and TRBJ2-3; D gene uncertain. Trimming took 1 base from V and 3 from J, leaving 12 bases between them. The CDR3 has 15 residues. Per the germline V gene, CDR1 is SGHRS and CDR2 is YFSETQ. CDR3 protein: CASSLSDIGTDTQYF. The CDR3 bases are TGCGCCAGCAGCTTGTCGGATATAGGGACAGATACGCAGTATTTT.

A few counts support this clone. The chain carries TRBV19 and TRBJ1-5; D is unresolved. The germline CDR1 and CDR2 sequences are LNHDA and SQIVND (reference sequence). The CDR3 runs 15 residues. Trimming cost V 6 bases and J 0 bases, with 12 bases left between them. CDR3 in DNA: TGTGCCAGTAGGACCATCGGTTATAGCAATCAGCCCCAGCATTTT. This encodes CASRTIGYSNQPQHF.

The chain links TRBV18 to TRBJ1-2, with unresolved D. Germline V gives CDR1 KGHSH, CDR2 LQKENI. Trimming removed 3 bases from V and 4 bases from J, with 15 bases in between. The CDR3 extends over 15 amino acids. The CDR3 loop is CASSPEQGQTYGYTF. The CDR3 bases are TGTGCCAGCTCACCGGAGCAAGGCCAAACCTATGGCTACACCTTC.

The chain joins TRBV28 to TRBJ1-2; 7 positions match TRBD1. Trimming removed 7 bases from V and 2 bases from J; junction bases left unmatched: 7. CDR1 is MDHEN, CDR2 SYDVKM, per germline. The CDR3 totals 14 residues. The CDR3 DNA sequence: TGTGCCAGCACCGAGACAGGGTTAAACTATGGCTACACCTTC. It encodes CASTETGLNYGYTF.

The CDR3, as DNA: TGTGCCAGCAGTTACACAGGGGACTATGGCTACACCTTC. It codes for CASSYTGDYGYTF. The chain uses TRBV6-5 and TRBJ1-2; 7 bases are shared with TRBD1. The CDR3 is 13 residues long. The V segment lost 2 bases and the J segment 3 bases; nucleotides outside the gene matches: 0. Germline-derived CDR1 and CDR2 are MNHEY and SVGAGI.

This rearrangement joins TRBV6-1 to TRBJ2-6, with D perhaps matching TRBD1 (6 bases). CDR3 length: 15 amino acids. Between the trimmed V and J ends, which lost 7 bases and 2 bases, there was a span of 12 bases. CDR1 is MNHNS and CDR2 is SASEGT in the germline V gene. The CDR3 loop reads CASTNTGPGANVLTF. The CDR3 DNA is TGTGCCAGCACTAATACAGGGCCTGGGGCCAACGTCCTGACTTTC.

This clone appeared many times. V is TRBV5-1 and J is TRBJ2-5; a possible D gene is TRBD2 (6 bases). This CDR3 spans 13 amino acids. Germline CDR1 is SGHRS and CDR2 is YFSETQ. V was clipped by 5 bases and J by 4 bases, with 12 bases between them. This CDR3 is CASSPRGRETQYF. CDR3 DNA sequence: TGCGCCAGCAGTCCTCGGGGGAGAGAGACCCAGTACTTC.

In regard to this clone: A far more abundant clone sits one base away, making this likely a read error. The chain recombines TRBV6-1 with TRBJ1-1, with a weak D call TRBD1 (5 bases). V was clipped by 2 bases and J by 8 bases, with 15 bases between them. This CDR3 contains 14 residues. Germline V gives CDR1 MNHNS, CDR2 SASEGT. The DNA of the CDR3 is TGTGCCAGCAGTGAATGGGAGGAGACAGCGGAAGCTTTCTTT. Its protein is CASSEWEETAEAFF.

The rearrangement uses TRBV27 and TRBJ2-7; 8 bases line up with TRBD1. V lost 2 bases to trimming and J lost 6 bases; unmatched junction nucleotides: 6. The CDR3 has 14 amino acids. Per germline, CDR1 MNHEY and CDR2 SMNVEV (reference sequence). CDR3 sequence reads: CASSLGQGVSEQYF. The CDR3 DNA reads as TGTGCCAGCAGTTTAGGACAGGGTGTCTCCGAGCAGTACTTC.